The present T cell receptor beta chain was sequenced within a study of T cell responses to AZD1222 COVID-19 vaccine. The protocol was immunoSEQ multiplex PCR, while the TCRdb copy is restricted to in-frame clones and leaves out a portion. The table records roughly 170,000 clones, approximately 94% of them present only once. About this clone: This sample also contains other DNA sequences that code for the same CDR3.

The CDR3 length is 14 residues. V was pared by 3 bases and J by 2 bases, with 0 bases of the junction left unmatched. CDR1 and CDR2 (germline): SEHNR, FQNEAQ (reference sequence). The source is an adult who received the AZD1222 COVID-19 vaccine. Here the sequenced sample was peripheral blood, taken 28 days after the second AZD1222 dose. V gene TRBV7-9 combines with J gene TRBJ1-5, with 8 nucleotides matching TRBD1. The CDR3 sequence is CASSLTGGNQPQHF. In DNA form, the CDR3 reads TGTGCCAGCAGCTTGACAGGGGGCAATCAGCCCCAGCATTTT.